The clone carrying this T cell receptor beta chain was detected many times. RNA transcripts served as the template for amplifying TCR beta CDR3 regions. The HTBI set primed first-round TCR CDR3 RT-PCR. TCRdb analysed the multiplex PCR reads with MiXCR anew, one entry per CDR3 protein. The sample includes approximately 530,000 distinct CDR3 sequences, over 15% of them seen just once. Trimming shortened V by 1 base and J by 1 base, and 7 bases separated the two germline ends. Per the germline V gene, CDR1 is LGHDT and CDR2 is YNNKEL (reference sequence). The CDR3 spans 14 residues. The data originate from a study of T cells in Graves' hyperthyroidism and ophthalmopathy.

This chain links TRBV3-1 with TRBJ1-1, with D perhaps TRBD1 (5 bases). Sequencing was carried out using blood. The sequence derives from a woman aged 18-29 years with Graves' hyperthyroidism. In DNA, the CDR3 is TGTGCCAGCAGCCAAGTCAGGGCGAACACTGAAGCTTTCTTT. Translating gives CASSQVRANTEAFF.